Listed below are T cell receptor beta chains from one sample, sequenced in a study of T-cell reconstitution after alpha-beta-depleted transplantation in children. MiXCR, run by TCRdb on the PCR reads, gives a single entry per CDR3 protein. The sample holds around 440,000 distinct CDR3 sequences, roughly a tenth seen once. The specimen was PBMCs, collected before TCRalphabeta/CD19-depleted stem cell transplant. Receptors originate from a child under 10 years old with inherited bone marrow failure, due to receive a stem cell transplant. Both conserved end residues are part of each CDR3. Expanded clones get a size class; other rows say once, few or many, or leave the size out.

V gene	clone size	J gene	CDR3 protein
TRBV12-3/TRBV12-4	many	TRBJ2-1	CASSLPGTGHNEQFF
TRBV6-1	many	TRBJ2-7	CASRDLHSSYEQYF
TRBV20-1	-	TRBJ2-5	CSASSWVAQETQYF
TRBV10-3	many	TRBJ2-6	CAISPPGQGPAGANVLTF
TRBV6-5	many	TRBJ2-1	CASSSPVRVGRGEQFF
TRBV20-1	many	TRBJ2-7	CSASRGSEYEQYF
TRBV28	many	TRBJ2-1	CASSSSGTGSNEQFF
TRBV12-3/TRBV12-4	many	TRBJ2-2	CAVGLALTGELFF
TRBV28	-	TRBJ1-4	CASSSQGEATNEKLFF
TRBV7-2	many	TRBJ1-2	CASSLVPGDNGYTF
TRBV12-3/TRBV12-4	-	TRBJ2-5	CASSLWPGETQYF
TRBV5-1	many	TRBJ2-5	CASSPGQGGETQYF
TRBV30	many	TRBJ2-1	CAWQTSGNYNEQFF
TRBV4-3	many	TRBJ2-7	CASSQDRASYEQYF
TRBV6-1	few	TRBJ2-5	CASTSPRGSGTQYF
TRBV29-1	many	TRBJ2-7	CSVEARGQYF
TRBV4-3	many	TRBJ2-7	CASSRTLAGASYEQYF
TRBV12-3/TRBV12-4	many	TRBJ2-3	CASSFRLSTDTQYF
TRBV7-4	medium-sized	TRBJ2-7	CASSSRGGRYEQYF
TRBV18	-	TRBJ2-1	CASSALAGLAGTEQFF
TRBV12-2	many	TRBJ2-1	CASRPAAGSAIF
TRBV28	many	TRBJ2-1	CASSLAGGPLGQFF
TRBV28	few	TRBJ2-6	CASRLFHRAGANVLTF
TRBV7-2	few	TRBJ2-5	CASSWGHQETQYF
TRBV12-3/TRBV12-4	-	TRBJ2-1	CASSLALGEQFF
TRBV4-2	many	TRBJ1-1	CASSQEFSVLNTEAFF
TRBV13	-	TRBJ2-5	CASSPGPSEPKETQYF
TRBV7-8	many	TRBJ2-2	CASSLRLPNTGELFF
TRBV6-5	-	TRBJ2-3	CASSSSIPTDTQYF
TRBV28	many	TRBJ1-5	CASSLSGLSNQPQHF
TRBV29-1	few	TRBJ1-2	CSVEGAEVYGYTF
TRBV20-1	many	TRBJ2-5	CSAPSGWGETQYF
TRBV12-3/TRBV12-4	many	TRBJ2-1	CASSPPNNEQFF